The source of this T cell receptor beta chain is a study of memory CD4+ T cells and cytomegalovirus serostatus. The sort gate was single viable CD3+CD4+CD8-CD45RO+ cells for memory CD4+ T cells. The germline gives CDR1 SGHTA, CDR2 FQGNSA. The CDR3 runs 14 residues. V was cut by 1 base and J by 15 bases, with 19 bases left in between. The assay was immunoSEQ multiplex PCR, and TCRdb's table has in-frame clones only and misses some. The sample yields 56,000 or so clones, 70% to 80% seen once. This chain links TRBV7-2 with TRBJ2-1; D unresolved. The sample taken for sequencing was memory CD4+ T cells from blood. This TCR came from an adult in good health and CMV-seronegative. The CDR3 loop is CASSLEQEATPRFF. CDR3 in DNA: TGTGCCAGCAGCTTAGAACAAGAGGCTACTCCGCGGTTCTTC.